What follows is one T cell receptor beta chain and its context. Produced via immunoSEQ multiplex PCR; TCRdb's table is partial and in-frame only. The table has 150,000 or so clones, approximately 93% seen once. This record comes from a study of control samples from healthy donors and cancer patients. The CDR3 is 14 amino acids. CDR1 and CDR2 from the germline V gene are LGHDT and YNNKEL (reference sequence). Trimming removed 0 bases from V and 8 bases from J; junction bases left unmatched: 6. Material for sequencing was blood. V and J are TRBV3-1 (or the pseudogene TRBV3-2) and TRBJ1-2, with TRBD1 matching over 7 bases. The clonotype originates from a man younger than 35 in good health. Written as DNA, the CDR3 is TGTGCCAGCAGCCAAGATGCAGGGGGGCGAGGCTACACCTTC. Its translation is CASSQDAGGRGYTF.